This entry is about one TCR beta chain. Antigen specificity is unknown. A read error is possible here, since a much larger clone lies one base away. These data come from a study of T cells in Graves' hyperthyroidism and ophthalmopathy. TCR beta CDR3 region amplification was performed from RNA transcripts. A set of HTBI primers served as the primers for a first-round RT-PCR of the TCR CDR3. TCRdb reprocessed the multiplex PCR reads with MiXCR, giving one entry per CDR3 protein. The sample lists about 640,000 distinct CDR3 sequences, less than 25% occurring once. Uncontrolled infection, other autoimmune disease, pregnancy or lactation disqualified patients from enrolment. Study conclusions and caveats: The majority of expanded thyroid clonotypes above 0.001 also appeared in blood. The model's output predicted ophthalmopathy at a median of about 6.5 months prior to onset.

CDR1 is DFQATT and CDR2 is SNEGSKA in the germline V gene (reference sequence). CDR3 length: 15 amino acids. The ends were cut back, 6 bases at V and 2 bases at J, with 17 bases in the middle. The sequenced material came from blood. The rearrangement uses TRBV20-1 and TRBJ1-5; D not resolved. The sequence derives from a man younger than 40 with Graves' ophthalmopathy. CDR3 amino acids: CSAIEREGGNQPQHF. The CDR3 nucleotides are TGCAGTGCCATCGAAAGGGAAGGCGGCAATCAGCCCCAGCATTTT.